The T cell receptor (beta chain) described here comes from a study of synovial regulatory T cells in juvenile arthritis. Libraries were prepared by immunoSEQ multiplex PCR; TCRdb keeps only in-frame clonotypes and omits some of them. This listing includes 2,500 to 3,000 clones. By frequency, this clone is medium-sized. Matched peripheral blood accompanied the synovial fluid taken from each patient with active arthritis. This CDR3 contains 17 residues. Only the protein sequence is given. Germline V gives CDR1 LGHNT, CDR2 FRNRAP. This TCR was recovered from a donor aged 2-29 years with juvenile idiopathic arthritis. The sample consisted of Treg cells from the synovium. The chain joins TRBV12-5 to TRBJ2-1; TCRdb outputs TRBD2, but without DNA this stays unchecked. The CDR3 sequence: CASGLVRGTSGTNEQFF. The full variable domain, with the rest looked up from reference TRBV12-5 and TRBJ2-1, is DARVTQTPRHKVTEMGQEVTMRCQPILGHNTVFWYRQTMMQGLELLAYFRNRAPLDDSGMPKDRFSAEMPDATLATLKIQPSEPRDSAVYFCASGLVRGTSGTNEQFFGPGTRLTVL.